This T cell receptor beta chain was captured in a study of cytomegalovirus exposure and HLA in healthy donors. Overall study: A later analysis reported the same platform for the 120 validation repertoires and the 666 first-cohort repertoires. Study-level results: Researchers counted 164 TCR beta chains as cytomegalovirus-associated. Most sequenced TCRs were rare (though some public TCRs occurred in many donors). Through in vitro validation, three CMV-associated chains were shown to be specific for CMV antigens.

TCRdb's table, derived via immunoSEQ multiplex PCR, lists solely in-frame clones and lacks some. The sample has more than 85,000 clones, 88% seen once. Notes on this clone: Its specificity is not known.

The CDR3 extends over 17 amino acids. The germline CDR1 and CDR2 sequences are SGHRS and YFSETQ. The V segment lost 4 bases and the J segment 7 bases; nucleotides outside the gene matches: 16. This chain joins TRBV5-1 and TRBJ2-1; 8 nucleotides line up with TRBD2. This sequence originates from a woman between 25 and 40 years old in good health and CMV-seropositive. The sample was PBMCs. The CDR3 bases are TGCGCCAGCAGCCTTGGTCCTCTAGCGGGTGACTCGAATGAGCAGTTCTTC. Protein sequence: CASSLGPLAGDSNEQFF.